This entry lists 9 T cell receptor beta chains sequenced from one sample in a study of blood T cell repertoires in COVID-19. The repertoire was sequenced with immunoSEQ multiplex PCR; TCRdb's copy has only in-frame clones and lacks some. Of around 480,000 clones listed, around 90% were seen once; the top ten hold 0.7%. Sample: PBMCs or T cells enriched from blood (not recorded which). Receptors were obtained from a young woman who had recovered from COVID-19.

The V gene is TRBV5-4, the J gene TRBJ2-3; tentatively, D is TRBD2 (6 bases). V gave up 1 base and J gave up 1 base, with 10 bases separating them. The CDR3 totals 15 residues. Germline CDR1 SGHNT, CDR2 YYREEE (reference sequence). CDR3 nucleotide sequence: TGTGCCAGCAGCTTGTCGGGGGTAGGCACAGATACGCAGTATTTT. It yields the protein CASSLSGVGTDTQYF.

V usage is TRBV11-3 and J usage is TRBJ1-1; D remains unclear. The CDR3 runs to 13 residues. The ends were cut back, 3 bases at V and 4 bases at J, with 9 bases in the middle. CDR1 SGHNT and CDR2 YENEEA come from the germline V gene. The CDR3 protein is CASSFEGSTEAFF. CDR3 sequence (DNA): TGTGCCAGCAGCTTTGAGGGCTCCACTGAAGCTTTCTTT.

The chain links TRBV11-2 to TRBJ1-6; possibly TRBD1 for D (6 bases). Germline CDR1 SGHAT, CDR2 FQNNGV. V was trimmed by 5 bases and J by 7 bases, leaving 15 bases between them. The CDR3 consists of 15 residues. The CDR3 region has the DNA TGTGCCAGCAGCGCCTTAACAGGGCTAAATTCACCCCTCCACTTT. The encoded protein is CASSALTGLNSPLHF.

Here the CDR3 reads CASSPGVGLYGYTF. CDR3 sequence (DNA): TGTGCCAGCAGCCCAGGGGTGGGGCTCTATGGCTACACCTTC. The chain uses TRBV7-8 and TRBJ1-2; D is possibly TRBD1 (6 bases). This CDR3 contains 14 residues. Germline V gene lookup returns CDR1 SGHVS and CDR2 FQNEAQ. V shed 5 bases and J shed 4 bases, with 14 bases lying between them.

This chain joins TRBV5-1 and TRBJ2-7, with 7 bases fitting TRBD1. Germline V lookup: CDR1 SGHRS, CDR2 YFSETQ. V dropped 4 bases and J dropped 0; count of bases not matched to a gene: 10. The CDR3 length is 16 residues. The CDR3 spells CASSRPLTGSSYEQYF. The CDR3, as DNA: TGCGCCAGCAGCCGACCTTTGACAGGGAGCTCCTACGAGCAGTACTTC.

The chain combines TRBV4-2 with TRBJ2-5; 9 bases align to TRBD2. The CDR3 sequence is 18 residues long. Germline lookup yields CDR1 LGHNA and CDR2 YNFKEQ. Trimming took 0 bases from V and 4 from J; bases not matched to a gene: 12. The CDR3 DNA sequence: TGTGCCAGCAGCCAAGATGGCGGGGGGGCCTCATTCGGAGAGACCCAGTACTTC. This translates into CASSQDGGGASFGETQYF.

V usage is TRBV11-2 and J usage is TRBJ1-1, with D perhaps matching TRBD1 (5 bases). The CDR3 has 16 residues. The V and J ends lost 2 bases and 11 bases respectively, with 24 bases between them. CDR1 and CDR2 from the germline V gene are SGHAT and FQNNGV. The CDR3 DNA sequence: TGTGCCAGCAGCTTAAGCCCCAGGGATGAGTATGAAGAGGCTTTCTTT. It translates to CASSLSPRDEYEEAFF.

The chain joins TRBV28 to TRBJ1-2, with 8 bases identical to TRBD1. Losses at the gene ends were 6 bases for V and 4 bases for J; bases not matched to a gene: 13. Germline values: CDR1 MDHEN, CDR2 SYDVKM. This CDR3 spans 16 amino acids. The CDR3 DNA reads TGTGCCAGCAGCCTGTCACCGGGACAGGACCTCTATGGCTACACCTTC. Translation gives CASSLSPGQDLYGYTF.

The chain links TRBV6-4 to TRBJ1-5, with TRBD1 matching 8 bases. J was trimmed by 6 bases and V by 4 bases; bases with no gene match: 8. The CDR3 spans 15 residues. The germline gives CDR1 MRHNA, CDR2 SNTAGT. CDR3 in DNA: TGTGCCAGCAGTGCCCAAGGACAGGGAGGTCAGCCCCAGCATTTT. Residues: CASSAQGQGGQPQHF.